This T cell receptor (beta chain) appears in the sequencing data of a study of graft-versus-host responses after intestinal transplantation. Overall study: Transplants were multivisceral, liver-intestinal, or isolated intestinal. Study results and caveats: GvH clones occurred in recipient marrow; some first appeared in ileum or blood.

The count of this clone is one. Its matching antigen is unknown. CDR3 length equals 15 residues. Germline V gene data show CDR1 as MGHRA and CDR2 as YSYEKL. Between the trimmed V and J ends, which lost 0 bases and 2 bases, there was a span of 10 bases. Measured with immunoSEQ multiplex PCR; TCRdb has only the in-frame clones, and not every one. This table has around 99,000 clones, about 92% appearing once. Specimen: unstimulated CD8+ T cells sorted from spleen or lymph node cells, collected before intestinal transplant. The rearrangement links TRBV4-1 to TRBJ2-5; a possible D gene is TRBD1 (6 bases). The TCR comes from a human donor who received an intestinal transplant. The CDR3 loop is CASSQEVQGQETQYF. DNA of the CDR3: TGCGCCAGCAGCCAAGAGGTACAGGGTCAAGAGACCCAGTACTTC.